This TCR delta chain was sequenced in a study of γδ T cells in repeated Plasmodium falciparum infection. Background on the study: Samples were taken at baseline, before some infections, and 21 days after each. Malian gammadelta TCRs were studied during no-transmission periods and across acute malaria episodes.

Vgamma9/Vdelta2+ and Vdelta2-negative gammadelta T cells were flow-sorted from PBMC for bulk sequencing. TCRdb re-analyzed the multiplex PCR reads via CATT. The repertoire includes some 51,000 delta-chain clones, about 2% of them detected once, and about 23% sits in the top ten. Overall study findings and caveats: Repeated controlled infections reportedly drove waves of new clonotype selection in Vdelta2-negative, mostly Vdelta1+, gammadelta repertoires. Vdelta2-negative gammadelta repertoires appeared less diverse and less shared in Malian than Australian children.

This clone was counted between two and nine times. Its antigen is still unknown. For this DNA, TCRdb reports the protein of a much larger clone, which diverges at residue 20, most likely from a read error; the protein presented here is translated directly from the DNA. This CDR3 has 27 amino acids. Germline lookup yields CDR1 TSWWSYY and CDR2 QGS. The specimen sequenced was gamma-delta T cells from blood. This chain joins TRDV1 and TRDJ3; 10 nucleotides agree with TRDD3. The sequence derives from a pool of human donors (malaria-infected and uninfected, not separated). CDR3 coding DNA: TGTGCTCTTGGGGAAACTGGGCCCAAACTCACATCCCATCGGGGGATACGCGGTCCCTGTGACACCCGACAGATGTTTTTC. Its protein product is CALGETGPKLTSHRGIRGPCDTRQMFF.